A selection of T cell receptor beta chains follows, all from one sample in a study of control samples from healthy donors and cancer patients. Using immunoSEQ multiplex PCR, the repertoire was profiled, and TCRdb retains in-frame clones only, with some absent. The sample includes over 100,000 clones, 75% to 95% seen only once; the top ten take 2% to 3%. The source material was blood. The receptors come from a man between 40 and 49 years old in good health. Both conserved end residues are part of each CDR3. A D gene is named only where the DNA matches it firmly. Clone size is shown for a subset of rows, as once, few, many or a class of expanded clone.

>.|TRBV28|TRBD1|TRBJ2-7
CASNSGTGIYEQYF
TGTGCCAGCAATTCCGGGACAGGGATCTACGAGCAGTACTTC
>.|TRBV30|.|TRBJ1-6
CAWSLNSPLHF
TGTGCCTGGAGTTTAAATTCACCCCTCCACTTT
>once|TRBV5-6|TRBD1|TRBJ2-3
CASSWRTGSTDTQYF
TGTGCCAGCAGCTGGAGGACAGGATCCACAGATACGCAGTATTTT
>once|TRBV6-5|TRBD1|TRBJ1-1
CASSYLDRGTEAFF
TGTGCCAGCAGTTACCTAGACAGGGGGACTGAAGCTTTCTTT
>once|TRBV3-1/TRBV3-2|.|TRBJ1-1
CASSQDPLGDTEAFF
TGTGCCAGCAGCCAAGACCCGCTGGGGGACACTGAAGCTTTCTTT
>.|TRBV27|.|TRBJ2-3
CASSPARLTDTQYF
TGTGCCAGCAGTCCAGCACGCCTCACAGATACGCAGTATTTT
>.|TRBV19|.|TRBJ1-2
CANGNRGQIKGVLYGYTF
TGTGCCAACGGCAATCGGGGGCAGATAAAAGGTGTACTCTATGGCTACACCTTC
>once|TRBV18|.|TRBJ1-2
CASSPLVSGNNYGYTF
TGTGCCAGCTCACCACTGGTCAGTGGTAATAACTATGGCTACACCTTC
>.|TRBV4-1|.|TRBJ1-2
CASSQVTQNTYGYTF
TGCGCCAGCAGCCAAGTCACCCAAAATACCTATGGCTACACCTTC
>.|TRBV5-4|TRBD2|TRBJ2-5
CASSTRTSGEETQYF
TGTGCCAGCAGCACTCGGACTAGCGGGGAAGAGACCCAGTACTTC
>.|TRBV27|TRBD2|TRBJ2-3
CASSLIAGSTDTQYF
TGTGCCAGCAGTTTAATAGCGGGGAGCACAGATACGCAGTATTTT
>.|TRBV7-2|.|TRBJ1-3
CASSLDSFSGNTIYF
TGTGCCAGCAGCTTAGACAGCTTCTCTGGAAACACCATATATTTT
>.|TRBV30|.|TRBJ1-1
CAVRGSTEAFF
TGTGCTGTGAGGGGGTCCACTGAAGCTTTCTTT
>.|TRBV5-4|TRBD1|TRBJ2-2
CASSPVSGQGLTGELFF
TGTGCCAGCAGCCCGGTCTCGGGACAGGGTTTGACCGGGGAGCTGTTTTTT
>.|TRBV7-9|.|TRBJ2-3
CASSPTGGSTDTQYF
TGTGCCAGCAGCCCCACCGGAGGTTCCACAGATACGCAGTATTTT
>.|TRBV28|TRBD2|TRBJ2-5
CASSSQLRGIETQYF
TGTGCCAGCAGCAGTCAGCTGCGGGGGATAGAGACCCAGTACTTC
>.|TRBV6-1|.|TRBJ2-5
CASSEASGPIGTQYF
TGTGCCAGCAGTGAAGCGTCGGGTCCGATTGGGACCCAGTACTTC
>.|TRBV5-1|TRBD2|TRBJ2-1
CASSLELAGGREQFF
TGCGCCAGCAGCTTGGAATTAGCGGGGGGCCGTGAGCAGTTCTTC
>.|TRBV19|TRBD1|TRBJ2-7
CASSSFPGQGAEQYF
TGTGCCAGTAGTTCTTTCCCGGGACAGGGAGCCGAGCAGTACTTC
>.|TRBV15|TRBD1|TRBJ1-2
CATSRDPTGAYGYTF
TGTGCCACCAGCAGAGATCCGACAGGGGCCTATGGCTACACCTTC
>.|TRBV30|TRBD1|TRBJ2-3
CAWTTGETQYF
TGTGCCTGGACAACAGGGGAGACGCAGTATTTT
>.|TRBV9|TRBD2|TRBJ2-5
CASSPDGGSPGTQYF
TGTGCCAGCAGCCCAGACGGCGGGAGCCCCGGGACCCAGTACTTC
>.|TRBV19|.|TRBJ1-5
CASSDGILSNQPQHF
TGTGCCAGTAGTGACGGGATACTTAGCAATCAGCCCCAGCATTTT
>.|TRBV10-1|TRBD1|TRBJ2-3
CASSGQGARDTQYF
TGCGCCAGCAGTGGGCAGGGGGCGAGAGATACGCAGTATTTT
>.|TRBV6-2/TRBV6-3|TRBD2|TRBJ2-7
CASSYWLAGTFREQYF
TGTGCCAGCAGTTATTGGCTAGCGGGAACTTTTCGGGAGCAGTACTTC
>.|TRBV3-1/TRBV3-2|.|TRBJ1-2
CASSQDWSYYGYTF
TGTGCCAGCAGCCAAGATTGGTCGTACTATGGCTACACCTTC
>.|TRBV29-1|TRBD1|TRBJ1-1
CSVFPRGARGFF
TGCAGCGTTTTTCCCAGGGGGGCCAGGGGATTCTTT
>once|TRBV3-1/TRBV3-2|TRBD2|TRBJ2-4
CASSQVRTSGGALNIQYF
TGTGCCAGCAGCCAAGTCCGGACTAGCGGGGGGGCCCTGAACATTCAGTACTTC
>.|TRBV19|.|TRBJ2-1
CASPRGLIYNEQFF
TGTGCCAGTCCCCGGGGACTCATCTACAATGAGCAGTTCTTC
>.|TRBV9|.|TRBJ1-4
CASSVGGASEKLFF
TGTGCCAGCAGCGTAGGTGGGGCGAGTGAAAAACTGTTTTTT
>.|TRBV30|.|TRBJ1-5
CAWSGPNQPQHF
TGTGCCTGGAGTGGGCCGAATCAGCCCCAGCATTTT
>.|TRBV7-3|.|TRBJ2-1
CASAQGQGNEQFF
TGTGCCAGCGCCCAAGGTCAGGGTAATGAGCAGTTCTTC
>few|TRBV9|.|TRBJ2-1
CASSVSWGEQFF
TGTGCCAGCAGCGTGAGTTGGGGTGAGCAGTTCTTC
>.|TRBV5-6|.|TRBJ1-3
CASSFVSVGAFSGNTIYF
TGTGCCAGCAGCTTTGTTTCGGTGGGAGCATTCTCTGGAAACACCATATATTTT
>.|TRBV4-1|.|TRBJ2-7
CASSQANRDGLLKQYF
TGCGCCAGCAGCCAAGCTAACCGGGACGGCCTTTTGAAGCAGTACTTC